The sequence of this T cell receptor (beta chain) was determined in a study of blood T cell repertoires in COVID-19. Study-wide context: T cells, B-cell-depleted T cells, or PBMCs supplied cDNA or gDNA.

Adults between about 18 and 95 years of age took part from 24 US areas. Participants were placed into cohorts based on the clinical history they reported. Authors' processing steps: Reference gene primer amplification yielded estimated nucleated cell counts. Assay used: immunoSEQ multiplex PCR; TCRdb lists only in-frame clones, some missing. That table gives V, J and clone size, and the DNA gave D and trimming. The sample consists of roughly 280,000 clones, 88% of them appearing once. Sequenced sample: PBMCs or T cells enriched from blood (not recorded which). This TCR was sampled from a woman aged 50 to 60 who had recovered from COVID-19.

Here the CDR3 reads CASSLDRGQRNTEAFF. CDR3 nucleotides: TGTGCCAGCAGCCTGGACAGGGGGCAGAGGAACACTGAAGCTTTCTTT. The chain combines TRBV5-4 with TRBJ1-1, with 11 bases aligning to TRBD1. The length of the CDR3 is 16 residues. V lost 4 bases and J lost 1; bases outside the gene matches: 6. Germline lookup yields CDR1 SGHNT and CDR2 YYREEE (reference sequence). Drawing the rest from reference TRBV5-4 and TRBJ1-1, the complete variable domain is ETGVTQSPTHLIKTRGQQVTLRCSSQSGHNTVSWYQQALGQGPQFIFQYYREEENGRGNFPPRFSGLQFPNYSSELNVNALELDDSALYLCASSLDRGQRNTEAFFGQGTRLTVV.